This T cell receptor beta chain derives from a study of molecular identifiers for immune sequencing clone quantification. For the study at large: In replicates, RNA taken from roughly 21,000 or 96,000 naive CD8 cells was divided five ways, and four portions underwent sequencing.

The V gene end was trimmed by 7 bases and the J gene end by 7 bases; junction bases not matched to a gene: 6. Germline V gives CDR1 KGHDR, CDR2 SFDVKD. The CDR3 runs to 14 residues. TCRdb ran MiXCR on the PCR reads and lists one entry per CDR3 protein. The sample shows under 600,000 distinct CDR3 sequences, roughly 24% of them seen only once. Naive CD8 T cells were sorted, and the gate applied was CD8+CD4-CCR7+CD45RA+. Findings and caveats of the study: Spiked-in Jurkat TCR RNA corresponding to one cell was reported as detectable against about 1 million naive cells. Clones carrying above 20 RNA copies accounted for over 98% of effector molecules, under 1% in naive cells.

This clonotype was seen a handful of times. Antigen: not known. The TCR comes from a human donor in good health. Some libraries in this study had Jurkat cell RNA spiked in. V and J are TRBV24-1 and TRBJ1-6, with TRBD1 identical over 7 bases. The sequenced material came from naive CD8+ T cells from blood, with Jurkat cell RNA spiked in. Subset noted: FACS-sorted CD8+CD4-CCR7+CD45RA+ naive T cells. In nucleotides, the CDR3 is TGTGCCACCAGGGGAAGACAGGGCAATTCACCCCTCCACTTT. Its protein is CATRGRQGNSPLHF.